Shown below are 9 T cell receptor beta chains from a single sample sequenced in a study of T cell repertoires in ileal Crohn's disease. Assay used: immunoSEQ multiplex PCR; TCRdb lists only in-frame clones, some missing. The table records more than 11,000 clones, 70% of them present only once. Sequencing used ileal tissue. The receptors originated from an adult with Crohn's disease.

The rearrangement links TRBV5-6 to TRBJ2-5; 7 positions agree with TRBD2. The length of the CDR3 is 16 residues. V was clipped by 3 bases and J by 5 bases; unmatched bases: 13. Looked up from germline, CDR1 is SGHDT and CDR2 is YYEEEE. CDR3 DNA: TGTGCCAGCAGCTCCACAATCAGCGGGGCCCGGGAGACCCAGTACTTC. This translates into CASSSTISGARETQYF.

The chain employs TRBV15 and TRBJ2-7; D perhaps matches TRBD2 (6 bases). The CDR3 covers 12 residues. Trimming removed 5 bases at V and 6 bases at J, with 11 bases between. Germline V gene data show CDR1 as LNHNV and CDR2 as YYDKDF (reference sequence). The CDR3 DNA sequence: TGTGCCACCAGCGGCCGGAGGGGCGAGCAGTACTTC. It encodes CATSGRRGEQYF.

This chain links TRBV13 with TRBJ2-5; D uncertain. The V gene lost 1 base and the J gene lost 5 bases, with 8 bases spanning the gap. Germline CDR1 and CDR2: PRHDT and FYEKMQ (reference sequence). There are 13 residues in the CDR3. CDR3: CASSLEPRETQYF. As DNA, the CDR3 is TGTGCCAGCAGCTTAGAACCCCGGGAGACCCAGTACTTC. Using reference TRBV13 and TRBJ2-5 for the parts outside the CDR3, the full variable domain is AAGVIQSPRHLIKEKRETATLKCYPIPRHDTVYWYQQGPGQDPQFLISFYEKMQSDKGSIPDRFSAQQFSDYHSELNMSSLELGDSALYFCASSLEPRETQYFGPGTRLLVL.

This clone showed up just a few times. This sequence joins TRBV28 and TRBJ1-5; D is undetermined. The germline gives CDR1 MDHEN, CDR2 SYDVKM. This CDR3 region has 14 residues. Trimming left V 10 bases short and J 6 bases short, with 19 bases between. CDR3 protein: CATYRRTRGQPQHF. The CDR3 nucleotides are TGTGCCACCTACCGGAGAACACGGGGTCAGCCCCAGCATTTT.

Here the CDR3 DNA reads TGTGCCAGCAGCTTAAACAGGGACACTGAAGCTTTCTTT. Amino acids: CASSLNRDTEAFF. This rearrangement joins TRBV7-3 to TRBJ1-1; D is perhaps TRBD1 (6 bases). The CDR3 has 13 amino acids. The germline gives CDR1 SGHTA, CDR2 FQGTGA. The V gene lost 1 base and the J gene lost 3 bases, with 6 bases spanning the gap.

The chain is built from TRBV2 and TRBJ2-7; D call uncertain. From germline, CDR1 is SNHLY and CDR2 FYNNEI. The CDR3 contains 12 residues. The V gene lost 5 bases and the J gene lost 4 bases, with 9 bases spanning the gap. The CDR3 coding sequence is TGTGCCAGCAGTCTTATGGGTTACGAGCAGTACTTC. It specifies CASSLMGYEQYF.

The V gene is TRBV28, the J gene TRBJ1-2; 9 bases are shared with TRBD1. Germline lookup yields CDR1 MDHEN and CDR2 SYDVKM. Trimming at V came to 5 bases and at J to 7 bases, leaving 5 bases not matched to a gene. CDR3 length equals 13 residues. CDR3 protein: CASSTQGAGGYTF. The CDR3 DNA follows: TGTGCCAGCAGTACACAGGGGGCGGGTGGCTACACCTTC.

This clone ranks as medium-sized. This sequence joins TRBV2 and TRBJ2-7; the D call may be TRBD1 or TRBD2 (6 bases each). The CDR3 has 13 amino acids. The V and J ends lost 8 bases and 4 bases respectively, with 15 bases between them. Germline CDR1 SNHLY, CDR2 FYNNEI. The CDR3 bases are TGTGCCAGCGAGGGGGGACGAGGGTACGAGCAGTACTTC. This translates into CASEGGRGYEQYF.

The V and J genes are TRBV6-4 and TRBJ2-1; D might be TRBD1 (5 bases). Germline CDR1 is MRHNA and CDR2 is SNTAGT. The length of the CDR3 is 14 residues. Trimming stripped 0 bases from V and 6 bases from J, with 9 bases between. CDR3: CASSDSAGPNEQFF. The CDR3, as DNA: TGTGCCAGCAGTGACTCTGCAGGGCCCAATGAGCAGTTCTTC.